This T cell receptor beta chain is from a study of T-cell reconstitution after alpha-beta-depleted transplantation in children. Points from the study as a whole: At around two months after transplant, the alpha-beta T cells were reportedly derived from several hundred expanded clones that came from non-depleted graft cells. It was newly produced T cells that mostly accounted for T-cell counts and diversity one year after transplant. Some patients showed high day-60 TCRbeta diversity, which derived from surviving recipient T cells and thymic progenitors.

There are many counts of this clonotype. No antigen is known for it. TCRbeta library construction was performed incorporating unique molecular identifiers. Each CDR3 protein gets one entry after TCRdb re-called the PCR reads with MiXCR. The sample includes roughly 100,000 distinct CDR3 sequences, about 5.6% of them seen just once. This CDR3 has 12 residues. The V gene lost 5 bases and the J gene lost 15 bases, with 17 bases spanning the gap. CDR1 is SGHDN, CDR2 FVKESK, per germline. The input for sequencing was PBMCs, mostly from graft donor cells, taken 60 days after TCRalphabeta/CD19-depleted stem cell transplant. The chain carries TRBV14 and TRBJ2-1; no clear D gene. The receptor comes from a female patient between 2 and 15 years old who had a stem cell transplant for Fanconi anemia, so the T cells may come from the graft donor. This CDR3 reads CASSNELVPLFF. Written as DNA, the CDR3 is TGTGCCAGCAGCAACGAGCTAGTACCTCTGTTCTTC.